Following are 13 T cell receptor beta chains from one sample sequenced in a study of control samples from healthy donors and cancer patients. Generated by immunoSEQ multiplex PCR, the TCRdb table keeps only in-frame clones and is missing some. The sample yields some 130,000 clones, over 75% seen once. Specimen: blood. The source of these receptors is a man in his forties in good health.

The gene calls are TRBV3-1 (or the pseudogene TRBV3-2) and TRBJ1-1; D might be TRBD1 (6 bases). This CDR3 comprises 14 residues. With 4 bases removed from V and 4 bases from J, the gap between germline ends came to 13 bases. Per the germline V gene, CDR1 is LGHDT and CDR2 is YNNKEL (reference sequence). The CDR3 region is CASSPRGGATEAFF. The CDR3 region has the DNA TGTGCCAGCAGCCCCCGAGGGGGGGCCACTGAAGCTTTCTTT.

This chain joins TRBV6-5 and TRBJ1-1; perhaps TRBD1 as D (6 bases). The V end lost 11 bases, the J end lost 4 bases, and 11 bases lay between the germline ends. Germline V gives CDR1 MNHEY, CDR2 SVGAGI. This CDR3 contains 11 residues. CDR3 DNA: TGTGCCGCCGGGACAATCACTGAAGCTTTCTTT. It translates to CAAGTITEAFF.

CDR3 in DNA: TGCGCCAGCAGCCAAGCTTATCCTCGAAGAGTGGGTGCTTTCTTT. Encoded protein: CASSQAYPRRVGAFF. The chain has TRBV4-1 and TRBJ1-1; the D is unclear. Germline V lookup: CDR1 MGHRA, CDR2 YSYEKL. Trimming removed 1 base at V and 11 bases at J, with 20 bases between. The CDR3 is made up of 15 amino acids.

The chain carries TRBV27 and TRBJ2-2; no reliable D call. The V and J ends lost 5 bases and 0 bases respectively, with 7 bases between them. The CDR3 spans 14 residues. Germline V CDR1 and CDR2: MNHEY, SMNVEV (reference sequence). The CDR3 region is CASSPYANTGELFF. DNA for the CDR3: TGTGCCAGCAGTCCCTACGCGAACACCGGGGAGCTGTTTTTT.

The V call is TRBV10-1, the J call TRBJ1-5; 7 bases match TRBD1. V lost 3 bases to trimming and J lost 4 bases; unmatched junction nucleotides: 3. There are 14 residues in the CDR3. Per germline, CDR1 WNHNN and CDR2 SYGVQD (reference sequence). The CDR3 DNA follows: TGCGCCAGCAGTGATGGGGACAGAAATCAGCCCCAGCATTTT. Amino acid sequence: CASSDGDRNQPQHF.

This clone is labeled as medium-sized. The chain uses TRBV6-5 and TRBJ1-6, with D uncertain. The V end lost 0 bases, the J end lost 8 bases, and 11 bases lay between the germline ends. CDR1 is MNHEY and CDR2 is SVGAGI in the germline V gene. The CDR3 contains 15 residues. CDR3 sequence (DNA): TGTGCCAGCAGTTACTCGAGTAGTCAGCATTCACCCCTCCACTTT. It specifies CASSYSSSQHSPLHF.

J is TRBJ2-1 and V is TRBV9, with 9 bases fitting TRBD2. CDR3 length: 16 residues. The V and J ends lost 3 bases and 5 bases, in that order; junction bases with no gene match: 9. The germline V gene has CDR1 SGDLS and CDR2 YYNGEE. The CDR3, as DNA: TGTGCCAGCAGCGCATACGGGCGGGGGGGAAACAATGAGCAGTTCTTC. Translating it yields CASSAYGRGGNNEQFF.

DNA of the CDR3: TGTGCCAGTGTGGCGGGCCATCCCGGAAACACCATATATTTT. It translates to CASVAGHPGNTIYF. This rearrangement joins TRBV19 to TRBJ1-3; no clear D. With 8 bases removed from V and 4 bases from J, the gap between germline ends came to 15 bases. The CDR3 covers 14 residues. Germline-derived CDR1 and CDR2 are LNHDA and SQIVND (reference sequence).

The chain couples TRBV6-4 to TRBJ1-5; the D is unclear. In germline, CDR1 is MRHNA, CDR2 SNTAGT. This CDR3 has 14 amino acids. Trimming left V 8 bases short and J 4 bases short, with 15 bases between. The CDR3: CASSAPIENQPQHF. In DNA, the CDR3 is TGTGCCAGCTCGGCACCGATCGAGAATCAGCCCCAGCATTTT.

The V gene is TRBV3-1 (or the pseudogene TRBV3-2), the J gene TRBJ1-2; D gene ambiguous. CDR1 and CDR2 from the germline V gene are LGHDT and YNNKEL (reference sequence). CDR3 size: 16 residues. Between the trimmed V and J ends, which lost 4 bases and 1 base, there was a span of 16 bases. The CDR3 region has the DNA TGTGCCAGCAGCCCAACTCTGCAGGCTTATAACTATGGCTACACCTTC. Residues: CASSPTLQAYNYGYTF.

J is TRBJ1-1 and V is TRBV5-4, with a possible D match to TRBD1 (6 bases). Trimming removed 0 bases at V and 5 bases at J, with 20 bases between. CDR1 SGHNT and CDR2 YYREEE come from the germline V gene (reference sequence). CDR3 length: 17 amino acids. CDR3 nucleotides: TGTGCCAGCAGCTTGGGGTCAGGGGCGCTAGGTAAAACTGAAGCTTTCTTT. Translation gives CASSLGSGALGKTEAFF. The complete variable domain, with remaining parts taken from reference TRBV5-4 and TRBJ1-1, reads ETGVTQSPTHLIKTRGQQVTLRCSSQSGHNTVSWYQQALGQGPQFIFQYYREEENGRGNFPPRFSGLQFPNYSSELNVNALELDDSALYLCASSLGSGALGKTEAFFGQGTRLTVV.

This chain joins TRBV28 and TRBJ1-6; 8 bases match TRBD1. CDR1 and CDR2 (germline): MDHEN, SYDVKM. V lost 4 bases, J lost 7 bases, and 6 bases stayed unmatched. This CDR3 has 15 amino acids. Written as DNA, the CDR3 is TGTGCCAGCAGTTCCGCGACAGGGGCAAATTCACCCCTCCACTTT. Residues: CASSSATGANSPLHF.

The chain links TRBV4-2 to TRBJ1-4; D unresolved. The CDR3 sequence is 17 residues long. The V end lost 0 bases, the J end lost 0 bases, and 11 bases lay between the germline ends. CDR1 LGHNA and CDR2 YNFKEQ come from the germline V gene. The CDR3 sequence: CASSQDFSAATNEKLFF. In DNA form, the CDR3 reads TGTGCCAGCAGCCAAGATTTCTCAGCAGCAACTAATGAAAAACTGTTTTTT.